The entry below gives a single T cell receptor (beta chain) sequence along with its context. The clone's antigen remains unknown. One base away there is no much larger clone; base qualities are not given. The Qiagen DNeasy kit was used to extract genomic DNA both from unsorted PBMCs and from the negatively selected CD4+ and CD8+ fractions. TCR beta CDR3 regions were amplified by immunoSEQ multiplex PCR using primers annealing to V and J segments. A synthetic immune receptor repertoire was used to minimize amplification bias, and any remaining bias was removed computationally after sequencing. The authors' analysis ran thus. Repertoire diversity was quantified as the Shannon entropy index using custom Python scripts. Unsorted, CD4+ and CD8+ repertoires were analyzed separately, except for combined analyses in which CD4+ and CD8+ sequences were merged in silico. Clonal expansion was defined as at least a 2-fold frequency increase after treatment relative to C1D1, with a pseudocount of 0.5 for undetected baseline clones. Singleton clones were defined as clones with 0 or 1 copy at C1D1, and non-singleton clones were defined as clones with 2 or more copies. Clones expanded in unsorted samples were annotated as CD4+, CD8+ or unknown by matching protein sequences in sorted samples from the same patient. Wilcoxon tests on paired samples were used to test diversity changes from C1D1 to C4D1. TCRdb holds this immuneACCESS table with in-frame rearrangements only. Some clones are missing; in checked studies, unresolved V genes explain under half, and the rest has no known cause. V, J and clone size are those of that table, while D and trimming were read from the DNA. This sample lists 70,000 or so clones; about two thirds were detected once. The top ten clones comprise less than 9.5% of the sample.

CDR3 length: 14 amino acids, cysteine to phenylalanine. Only CDR3 DNA remains: 42 bases, in frame from the first base. Unmatched junction bases come to 1, with V trimmed by 2 bases and J by 10 bases. In the germline V gene, CDR1 corresponds to SGHTA and CDR2 to FQGTGA. The sample comes from a study of PD-1 blockade in classical Hodgkin lymphoma (dated by TCRdb to about 2020). Background on the whole study: Nivolumab dosing was 3 mg/kg intravenously every 2 weeks, continuing until either disease progression or unacceptable toxicity. A peripheral blood immune signature of response to PD-1 blockade in classical Hodgkin lymphoma was defined using TCR beta sequencing and CyTOF. General conclusions and limits of the study: Baseline TCR diversity was reported to be lower in newly diagnosed patients than in healthy donors and to be lower still in relapsed/refractory patients. Trial patients with a complete response had baseline diversity similar to that of newly diagnosed patients, while partial responders and progressors had significantly lower diversity. Lower diversity was seen in patients whose nivolumab began less than 1 year after ASCT, and these patients were left out of later analyses so that immune reconstitution would not confound the results. The study was limited to a single clinical trial cohort, and causes of repertoire differences, possibly disease activity or prior therapy, remained undefined. A significant rise by C4D1 was seen in CD4+ but not CD8+ TCR diversity (p=0.0027 vs p=0.16), with the rise being most apparent in complete responders (p=0.02).

This sample's time point label indicates: cycle 2 day 1 (C2D1) of nivolumab. Every trial patient had relapsed after autologous stem cell transplantation, and cohorts A, B and C differed in prior brentuximab vedotin exposure. A total of under 70 patients with relapsed/refractory classical Hodgkin lymphoma made up the trial cohort, and each patient's best overall response was complete response, partial response or progressive disease. Trial patients were treated with single-agent nivolumab in the multi-cohort phase II CheckMate 205 trial. An independent review committee assessed best overall response by applying the 2007 International Working Group response criteria. PBMCs from the trial were collected at three points: immediately before nivolumab initiation (C1D1), and during therapy at cycle 2 day 1 and cycle 4 day 1. Peripheral blood was collected in 8 mL Vacutainer Cell Preparation Tubes, from which PBMCs were isolated by centrifugation and then cryopreserved.

Here the chain combines TRBV7-3 and TRBJ2-1, and 14 bases in between align with TRBD2. The sequence came from a human donor with classical Hodgkin lymphoma. Sequencing used peripheral blood mononuclear cells (PBMCs), obtained before the second cycle of nivolumab. In nucleotide form, the sequence is TGTGCCAGCAGCTTAGGACTAGCGGGGGGAGAGCAGTTCTTC. Its coded protein is CASSLGLAGGEQFF.